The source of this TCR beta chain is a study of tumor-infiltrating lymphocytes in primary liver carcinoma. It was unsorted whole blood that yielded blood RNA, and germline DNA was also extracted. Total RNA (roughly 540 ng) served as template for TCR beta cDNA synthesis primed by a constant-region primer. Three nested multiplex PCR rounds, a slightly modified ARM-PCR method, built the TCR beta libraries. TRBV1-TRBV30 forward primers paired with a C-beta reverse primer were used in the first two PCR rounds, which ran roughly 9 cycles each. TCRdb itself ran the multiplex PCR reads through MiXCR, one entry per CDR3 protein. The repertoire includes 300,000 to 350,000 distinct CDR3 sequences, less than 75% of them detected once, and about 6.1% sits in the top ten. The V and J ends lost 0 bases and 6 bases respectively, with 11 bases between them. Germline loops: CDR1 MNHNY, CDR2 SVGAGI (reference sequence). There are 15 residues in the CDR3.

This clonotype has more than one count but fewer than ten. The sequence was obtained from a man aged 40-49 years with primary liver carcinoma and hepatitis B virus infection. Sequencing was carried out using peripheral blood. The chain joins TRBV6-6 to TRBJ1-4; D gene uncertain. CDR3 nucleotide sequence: TGTGCCAGCAGTTACTCTCGGGAAAGCGATGAAAAACTGTTTTTT. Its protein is CASSYSRESDEKLFF.